This TCR beta chain was sequenced for a study of cytomegalovirus exposure and HLA in healthy donors. TCRdb's copy holds only in-frame clones and misses some; the assay was immunoSEQ multiplex PCR. The sample lists about 310,000 clones, roughly 90% occurring once. CDR1 and CDR2 from the germline V gene are GTSNPN and SVGIG (reference sequence). The CDR3 spans 13 residues. V shed 4 bases, J shed 6 bases, and the junction held 8 bases outside the gene matches. This chain uses TRBV30 with TRBJ2-7; 8 bases align to TRBD2. The TCR was taken from a man aged 30 to 45 in good health and CMV-seronegative. The material sequenced was PBMCs. This CDR3 is CAWKRGGFGEQYF. The CDR3 region has the DNA TGTGCCTGGAAACGGGGGGGCTTTGGCGAGCAGTACTTC.